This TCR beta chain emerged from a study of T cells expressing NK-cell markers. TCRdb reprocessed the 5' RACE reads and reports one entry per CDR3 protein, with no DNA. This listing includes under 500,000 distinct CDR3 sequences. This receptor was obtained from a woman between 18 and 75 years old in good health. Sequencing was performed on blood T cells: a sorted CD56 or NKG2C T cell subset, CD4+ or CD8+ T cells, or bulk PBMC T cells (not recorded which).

CDR3 sequence: CASSVLRGASLFF. The chain is built from TRBV4-1 and TRBJ1-4. The CDR3 runs to 13 residues. The germline V gene has CDR1 MGHRA and CDR2 YSYEKL.